The 31 T cell receptor beta chains presented below share a single source sample, sequenced in a study of graft-versus-host responses after intestinal transplantation. These receptors' targets are unknown. Libraries were prepared by immunoSEQ multiplex PCR; TCRdb keeps only in-frame clonotypes and omits some of them. The sample has more than 90,000 clones; 85% to 95% are singletons. Sequencing was performed on unstimulated CD8+ T cells sorted from spleen or lymph node cells, taken before transplant. The receptors come from a human donor who was the organ donor for an intestinal transplant.

J is TRBJ1-2 and V is TRBV19, with 10 bases aligning to TRBD1. V was pared by 4 bases and J by 2 bases, with 1 base of the junction left unmatched. CDR1 and CDR2 (germline): LNHDA, SQIVND (reference sequence). This CDR3 is built from 14 residues. In nucleotides, the CDR3 is TGTGCCAGTAGTAAGACAGGGGGCAACTATGGCTACACCTTC. As protein: CASSKTGGNYGYTF. The whole variable domain, filled in from reference TRBV19 and TRBJ1-2, reads DGGITQSPKYLFRKEGQNVTLSCEQNLNHDAMYWYRQDPGQGLRLIYYSQIVNDFQKGDIAEGYSVSREKKESFPLTVTSAQKNPTAFYLCASSKTGGNYGYTFGSGTRLTVV.

The gene calls are TRBV27 and TRBJ2-1; a possible D gene is TRBD2 (5 bases). V was trimmed by 4 bases and J by 12 bases, leaving 16 bases between them. Germline CDR1 is MNHEY and CDR2 is SMNVEV (reference sequence). The CDR3 is made up of 13 amino acids. CDR3 DNA: TGTGCCAGCAGTTCCCCACTAGTTTTTAGGCAGTTCTTC. Amino acids: CASSSPLVFRQFF.

This rearrangement joins TRBV2 to TRBJ2-7; weak D call: TRBD1 (5 bases). Germline V gene lookup returns CDR1 SNHLY and CDR2 FYNNEI. The CDR3 runs 16 residues. The ends were cut back, 0 bases at V and 5 bases at J, with 17 bases in the middle. Written as DNA, the CDR3 is TGTGCCAGCAGTGAAGCGCTTCGCCAGGGTAGGAACGAGCAGTACTTC. It is translated as CASSEALRQGRNEQYF.

The gene calls are TRBV6-1 and TRBJ1-2, with D perhaps matching TRBD1 (5 bases). V was shortened by 10 bases and J by 6 bases, with 12 bases between the two germline ends. The CDR3 is 11 residues long. Germline CDR1 is MNHNS and CDR2 is SASEGT. CDR3 in DNA: TGTGCCATCAGGGACGTGGATGGCTACACCTTC. It yields the protein CAIRDVDGYTF.

The V and J genes are TRBV2 and TRBJ1-5; 10 nucleotides match TRBD1. This CDR3 comprises 16 residues. Losses at the gene ends were 5 bases for V and 3 bases for J; bases not matched to a gene: 7. Germline CDR1 is SNHLY and CDR2 is FYNNEI. CDR3: CASSTWTGGINQPQHF. CDR3 coding DNA: TGTGCCAGCAGTACGTGGACAGGGGGGATCAATCAGCCCCAGCATTTT. The full variable domain, rest sourced from reference TRBV2 and TRBJ1-5, is EPEVTQTPSHQVTQMGQEVILRCVPISNHLYFYWYRQILGQKVEFLVSFYNNEISEKSEIFDDQFSVERPDGSNFTLKIRSTKLEDSAMYFCASSTWTGGINQPQHFGDGTRLSIL.

This chain uses TRBV7-2 with TRBJ2-1; D remains ambiguous. This CDR3 spans 12 amino acids. Trimming left V 0 bases short and J 3 bases short, with 0 bases between. Germline V lookup: CDR1 SGHTA, CDR2 FQGNSA. CDR3: CASSLAYNEQFF. The CDR3 DNA follows: TGTGCCAGCAGCTTAGCCTACAATGAGCAGTTCTTC.

The V call is TRBV13, the J call TRBJ1-1, with D perhaps TRBD1 (5 bases). Looked up from germline, CDR1 is PRHDT and CDR2 is FYEKMQ (reference sequence). Trimming removed 5 bases at V and 6 bases at J, with 10 bases between. This CDR3 spans 12 amino acids. The CDR3 nucleotides read TGTGCCAGCAGCGGGGGATATCCTGAAGCTTTCTTT. Its translation is CASSGGYPEAFF. The variable domain in full, with the rest retrieved from reference TRBV13 and TRBJ1-1, is AAGVIQSPRHLIKEKRETATLKCYPIPRHDTVYWYQQGPGQDPQFLISFYEKMQSDKGSIPDRFSAQQFSDYHSELNMSSLELGDSALYFCASSGGYPEAFFGQGTRLTVV.

CDR3 region: CASSGPDVTEAFF. The CDR3, as DNA: TGTGCCAGCAGTGGACCCGACGTCACTGAAGCTTTCTTT. The chain has TRBV2 and TRBJ1-1; D gene unclear. The CDR3 is 13 residues long. V gave up 4 bases and J gave up 4 bases, with 10 bases separating them. The germline V gene encodes CDR1 SNHLY and CDR2 FYNNEI. Together with reference TRBV2 and TRBJ1-1, the CDR3 gives the full variable domain: EPEVTQTPSHQVTQMGQEVILRCVPISNHLYFYWYRQILGQKVEFLVSFYNNEISEKSEIFDDQFSVERPDGSNFTLKIRSTKLEDSAMYFCASSGPDVTEAFFGQGTRLTVV.

The rearrangement links TRBV30 to TRBJ1-3; no reliable D call. Trimming left V 3 bases short and J 4 bases short, with 4 bases between. The CDR3 is made up of 11 amino acids. Germline loops: CDR1 GTSNPN, CDR2 SVGIG (reference sequence). The chain's CDR3 is CAWRSGNTIYF. CDR3 sequence (DNA): TGTGCCTGGAGGTCCGGAAACACCATATATTTT.

The chain carries TRBV19 and TRBJ1-1; TRBD1 matches 7 bases. Germline V gene sequence: CDR1 LNHDA, CDR2 SQIVND (reference sequence). The CDR3 contains 16 residues. Losses at the gene ends were 3 bases for V and 0 bases for J; bases not matched to a gene: 7. The CDR3, as DNA: TGTGCCAGTAGTATCGGGGCCAGGGGGATGAACACTGAAGCTTTCTTT. This sequence encodes CASSIGARGMNTEAFF.

This chain links TRBV27 with TRBJ2-7; maybe TRBD1 (5 bases). Trimming pared 4 bases from V and 0 bases from J, leaving 7 bases between. This CDR3 spans 13 amino acids. Per germline, CDR1 MNHEY and CDR2 SMNVEV (reference sequence). The CDR3 nucleotides are TGTGCCAGCAGTTGGACAAACTCCTACGAGCAGTACTTC. Translating gives CASSWTNSYEQYF.

This chain connects TRBV9 to TRBJ2-3; weak D call: TRBD1 (5 bases). V was pared by 0 bases and J by 6 bases, with 8 bases between. CDR1 is SGDLS, CDR2 YYNGEE, per germline. The CDR3 length is 13 residues. CDR3 nucleotides: TGTGCCAGCAGCGTAGGGACATCTGATACGCAGTATTTT. Residues: CASSVGTSDTQYF. Drawing the rest from reference TRBV9 and TRBJ2-3, the complete variable domain is DSGVTQTPKHLITATGQRVTLRCSPRSGDLSVYWYQQSLDQGLQFLIQYYNGEERAKGNILERFSAQQFPDLHSELNLSSLELGDSALYFCASSVGTSDTQYFGPGTRLTVL.

The chain joins TRBV5-1 to TRBJ2-1, with 11 bases identical to TRBD2. V shed 2 bases and J 12 bases; nucleotides not matched to a gene: 13. Per the germline V gene, CDR1 is SGHRS and CDR2 is YFSETQ. The length of the CDR3 is 16 residues. The CDR3 coding sequence is TGCGCCAGCAGCTTTTGGGGGACTAGCGGAGCACGAAGGCAGTTCTTC. Translated, it gives CASSFWGTSGARRQFF.

The chain joins TRBV19 to TRBJ2-7; a possible D gene is TRBD1 (6 bases). With 5 bases removed from V and 3 bases from J, the gap between germline ends came to 20 bases. This CDR3 contains 16 residues. CDR1 and CDR2 from the germline V gene are LNHDA and SQIVND (reference sequence). The CDR3 nucleotides read TGTGCCAGTAGTCTCGCCGGTGGGGGCTATAGCTACGAGCAGTACTTC. Residues: CASSLAGGGYSYEQYF.

The rearrangement joins TRBV30 to TRBJ1-2; D gene unclear. Germline CDR1 GTSNPN, CDR2 SVGIG (reference sequence). The V end was cut by 3 bases, the J end by 3 bases, with 14 bases between. This CDR3 spans 14 amino acids. CDR3 sequence reads: CAWSFPGSDYGYTF. The CDR3 nucleotides are TGTGCCTGGAGCTTCCCGGGTAGCGACTATGGCTACACCTTC.

Written as DNA, the CDR3 is TGTGCCAGCAGTTACTCGAATATACCCTACGAGCAGTACTTC. Its protein is CASSYSNIPYEQYF. The chain combines TRBV6-5 with TRBJ2-7; no reliable D call. CDR1 and CDR2 (germline): MNHEY, SVGAGI. This CDR3 spans 14 amino acids. V was clipped by 0 bases and J by 2 bases, with 8 bases between them.

The genes are TRBV29-1 and TRBJ2-7, with D possibly being TRBD1 (6 bases). V dropped 5 bases and J dropped 9 bases, with 23 bases sitting between them. This CDR3 contains 14 residues. Germline CDR1 is SQVTM and CDR2 is ANQGSEA. The CDR3 sequence is CSVNRPDSSQGQYF. The CDR3, as DNA: TGCAGCGTTAATCGACCGGACAGTTCCCAAGGGCAGTACTTC.

The gene calls are TRBV19 and TRBJ2-7; TRBD1 might be the D (5 bases). V was pared by 3 bases and J by 0 bases, with 15 bases between. CDR3 length equals 16 residues. The germline V gene has CDR1 LNHDA and CDR2 SQIVND (reference sequence). The CDR3 sequence: CASSMGRVGPSYEQYF. CDR3 DNA: TGTGCCAGTAGTATGGGCAGGGTAGGTCCCTCCTACGAGCAGTACTTC.

A few counts support this clone. The chain is built from TRBV6-5 and TRBJ2-7; TRBD2 matches 13 bases. The J segment lost 2 bases and the V segment lost 4 bases, leaving 5 bases of the junction unmatched. Germline assignment: CDR1 MNHEY and CDR2 SVGAGI. This CDR3 contains 16 residues. CDR3 in amino acids: CASSSPTSGRPYEQYF. CDR3 DNA sequence: TGTGCCAGCAGTTCCCCGACTAGCGGGAGGCCCTACGAGCAGTACTTC.

The V call is TRBV10-2, the J call TRBJ2-7; the D gene is possibly TRBD2 (5 bases). V lost 8 bases to trimming and J lost 1 base, with 9 bases between them. The V gene's germline CDR1 is WSHSY and CDR2 SAAADI. The CDR3 contains 12 residues. The CDR3 sequence: CASLSGSYEQYF. The CDR3 DNA reads as TGCGCCAGCCTCAGCGGTTCCTACGAGCAGTACTTC.

The V call is TRBV2, the J call TRBJ2-5, with TRBD1 identical over 9 bases. The germline gives CDR1 SNHLY, CDR2 FYNNEI. This CDR3 contains 15 residues. The V segment lost 1 base and the J segment 3 bases; nucleotides outside the gene matches: 3. The CDR3 DNA is TGTGCCAGCAGTGAAGTGAGGGACAGGGAAGAGACCCAGTACTTC. Amino acids: CASSEVRDREETQYF.

CDR3 residues: CASSLASFTGELFF. The CDR3 DNA is TGTGCCAGCAGCTTGGCTTCCTTCACCGGGGAGCTGTTTTTT. This sequence joins TRBV5-4 and TRBJ2-2; D remains unclear. The germline CDR1 and CDR2 sequences are SGHNT and YYREEE (reference sequence). This CDR3 has 14 residues. V lost 0 bases and J 4 bases, leaving 7 bases between the germline ends.

The chain carries TRBV5-6 and TRBJ1-5, with 7 bases matching TRBD1. Germline V gene sequence: CDR1 SGHDT, CDR2 YYEEEE. The V and J ends lost 0 bases and 8 bases, in that order; junction bases with no gene match: 5. The CDR3 loop spans 14 amino acids. The CDR3 protein is CASSLEGDREPQHF. CDR3 nucleotide sequence: TGTGCCAGCAGCTTGGAAGGGGACAGAGAGCCCCAGCATTTT.

This clone was found once. This rearrangement joins TRBV7-9 to TRBJ2-7, with D maybe TRBD2 (6 bases). From germline, CDR1 is SEHNR and CDR2 FQNEAQ (reference sequence). V lost 8 bases and J 5 bases, leaving 19 bases between the germline ends. The CDR3 sequence is 14 residues long. The CDR3 region has the DNA TGTGCCAGCGAGACGGGAGAAAGGAAGGACGAGCAGTACTTC. It encodes CASETGERKDEQYF.

The rearrangement links TRBV9 to TRBJ1-5; D not certain. V was cut by 4 bases and J by 1 base, with 9 bases left in between. The CDR3 contains 14 residues. Germline V gives CDR1 SGDLS, CDR2 YYNGEE. CDR3 DNA: TGTGCCAGCAGCTTCCGCGCAAGCAATCAGCCCCAGCATTTT. Translation: CASSFRASNQPQHF.

This clone was seen a single time. The chain combines TRBV19 with TRBJ2-3; D is perhaps TRBD1 or TRBD2 (5 bases each). Between the trimmed V and J ends, which lost 3 bases and 6 bases, there was a span of 13 bases. This CDR3 spans 14 amino acids. Per germline, CDR1 LNHDA and CDR2 SQIVND (reference sequence). CDR3 nucleotide sequence: TGTGCCAGTAGTATTGTATCGGGGCAGGATACGCAGTATTTT. It codes for CASSIVSGQDTQYF.

This chain links TRBV19 with TRBJ2-1; TRBD1 might be the D (5 bases). This CDR3 contains 13 residues. Trimming pared 4 bases from V and 4 bases from J, leaving 8 bases between. Germline V gene data show CDR1 as LNHDA and CDR2 as SQIVND (reference sequence). CDR3 nucleotides: TGTGCCAGTAGTACGGACATATACAATGAGCAGTTCTTC. It yields the protein CASSTDIYNEQFF.

This chain uses TRBV21-1 with TRBJ2-2; no DNA check was done on the table's D call, TRBD2. TRBV21-1 is a documented pseudogene. The length of the CDR3 is 16 residues. Here the CDR3 reads CASSKEGGRAVGELFF. The DNA for the CDR3 is TGTGCCAGCAGCAAAGAAGGCGGGAGGGCCGTCGGGGAGCTGTTTTTT.

In DNA, the CDR3 is TGTGCCAGCAGTCCAACCCCTAGCGGGAGCTCCTACGAGCAGTACTTC. Amino acids: CASSPTPSGSSYEQYF. The V and J genes are TRBV27 and TRBJ2-7; TRBD2 aligns across 10 bases. The ends lost 5 bases at V and 0 bases at J; junction bases unmatched: 7. Germline V gives CDR1 MNHEY, CDR2 SMNVEV (reference sequence). This CDR3 has 16 amino acids.

V and J are TRBV29-1 and TRBJ1-1; D may be TRBD1 (6 bases). CDR1 SQVTM and CDR2 ANQGSEA come from the germline V gene. Trimming cost V 4 bases and J 2 bases, with 11 bases left between them. The CDR3 sequence is 13 residues long. The CDR3 is CSVGGHTNTEAFF. The DNA for the CDR3 is TGCAGCGTTGGGGGGCACACAAACACTGAAGCTTTCTTT.

The chain recombines TRBV4-3 with TRBJ2-1; 9 nucleotides match TRBD2. The CDR3 is 13 amino acids. V shed 1 base, J shed 9 bases, and the junction held 1 base outside the gene matches. Germline CDR1 reads LGHNA; CDR2 reads YSLEER. DNA of the CDR3: TGCGCCAGCAGCCAAGGGCGGGAGGGTGAGCAGTTCTTC. Translation: CASSQGREGEQFF.